This entry is about one T cell receptor (beta chain). Its antigen is not known. This entry is derived from a study of radiotherapy plus CTLA-4 blockade in lung cancer. Across the whole study: In around 17% of patients, objective responses were seen; approximately 34% had disease control. Whole-study results and caveats: Clones of tumor-derived TCRs expanded in blood after radiotherapy plus ipilimumab.

Looked up from germline, CDR1 is MNHEY and CDR2 is SVGAGI. The CDR3 consists of 14 residues. V lost 4 bases, J lost 3 bases, and 3 bases stayed unmatched. Using immunoSEQ multiplex PCR, the repertoire was profiled, and TCRdb retains in-frame clones only, with some absent. The repertoire holds under 55,000 clones, with roughly 84% as singletons. The chain carries TRBV6-5 and TRBJ1-3, with 7 bases that match TRBD1. The TCR comes from a human donor with non-small cell lung cancer who had a partial response to radiotherapy plus ipilimumab. Sequenced material: peripheral blood, taken from a patient treated with radiotherapy plus ipilimumab. This CDR3 is CASSLTGFGNTIYF. The CDR3 DNA sequence: TGTGCCAGCAGTTTGACAGGGTTTGGAAACACCATATATTTT.